The next 20 T cell receptor beta chains were all read from a single sample in a study of identical twins' blood T cells. TCRdb passed the 5' RACE reads through MiXCR, listing each CDR3 protein once. The data hold fewer than 450,000 distinct CDR3 sequences, with approximately 30% observed a single time. Sequences were obtained from PBMCs. The receptor source for this set is a woman between 18 and 50 years old in good health.

To note about this clonotype: A read error is likely, as this CDR3 ends without the conserved phenylalanine or tryptophan. The rearrangement links TRBV20-1 to TRBJ1-2; possibly TRBD1 for D (5 bases). Trimming removed 3 bases at V and 2 bases at J, with 13 bases between. The CDR3 has 14 amino acids. The germline V gene has CDR1 DFQATT and CDR2 SNEGSKA (reference sequence). This CDR3 is CSASSGGGNYGYTL. CDR3 nucleotides: TGCAGTGCTAGTTCTGGCGGGGGAAACTATGGCTACACCTTG.

This clonotype has more than one count but fewer than ten. The chain carries TRBV19 and TRBJ1-1, with no clear D. Deletions cut 4 bases from V and 6 bases from J, with 21 bases between. CDR3 length: 16 residues. CDR1 and CDR2 from the germline V gene are LNHDA and SQIVND (reference sequence). DNA for the CDR3: TGTGCCAGTAGTACATTTGGAAAGACCTCCGAGGCTGAAGCTTTCTTT. Protein sequence: CASSTFGKTSEAEAFF.

This clonotype was observed a few times. The gene calls are TRBV7-9 and TRBJ1-2; D gene ambiguous. This CDR3 is 13 amino acids long. V lost 5 bases and J 8 bases, leaving 15 bases between the germline ends. Germline CDR1 and CDR2: SEHNR and FQNEAQ (reference sequence). The CDR3 region is CASSPGWGEGYTF. DNA for the CDR3: TGTGCCAGCAGCCCGGGTTGGGGAGAAGGCTACACCTTC.

This chain uses TRBV6-5 with TRBJ1-6; no clear D. This CDR3 is 14 amino acids long. CDR1 MNHEY and CDR2 SVGAGI come from the germline V gene. The V end was cut by 6 bases, the J end by 0 bases, with 6 bases between. The CDR3 reads CASSYSSYNSPLHF. DNA for the CDR3: TGTGCCAGCAGCTATAGCTCCTATAATTCACCCCTCCACTTT.

This clonotype came up a few times. V and J are TRBV11-1 and TRBJ1-1, with no clear D. The V gene's germline CDR1 is SGHAT and CDR2 FQDESV (reference sequence). This CDR3 spans 14 amino acids. Trimming removed 5 bases from V and 4 bases from J, with 14 bases in between. DNA for the CDR3: TGTGCCAGCAGCGGAGGGTCGTCAGGCACTGAAGCTTTCTTT. It translates to CASSGGSSGTEAFF.

This clonotype showed up just a few times. This chain links TRBV11-2 with TRBJ2-7; D remains ambiguous. V was trimmed by 7 bases and J by 6 bases, leaving 13 bases between them. This CDR3 is 12 amino acids long. Germline CDR1 is SGHAT and CDR2 is FQNNGV. The DNA for the CDR3 is TGTGCCAGCAACCTTGGAGCTGTCGAGCAGTACTTC. This translates into CASNLGAVEQYF.

J is TRBJ1-3 and V is TRBV6-5, with D unresolved. CDR3 size: 11 residues. CDR1 is MNHEY, CDR2 SVGAGI, per germline. Trimming cost V 0 bases and J 16 bases, with 10 bases left between them. In DNA form, the CDR3 reads TGTGCCAGCAGTTACTCGTCCGTTTGGTATTTT. Protein: CASSYSSVWYF.

J is TRBJ1-2 and V is TRBV18; 7 bases agree with TRBD1. The CDR3 length is 14 residues. Germline CDR1 KGHSH, CDR2 LQKENI. The J segment lost 1 base and the V segment lost 6 bases, leaving 5 bases of the junction unmatched. DNA of the CDR3: TGTGCCAGCTCGTCGACAGGGTTTAACTATGGCTACACCTTC. This translates into CASSSTGFNYGYTF.

There are a few counts of this clonotype. The V gene is TRBV7-9, the J gene TRBJ1-1; 10 nucleotides agree with TRBD1. CDR1 is SEHNR, CDR2 FQNEAQ, per germline (reference sequence). This CDR3 region has 12 residues. The junction had 0 bases not matched to a gene; V was cut back by 4 bases and J by 7 bases. The CDR3 is CASSWDRGEAFF. The CDR3 region has the DNA TGTGCCAGCAGCTGGGACAGGGGTGAAGCTTTCTTT.

This clonotype came up a few times. This chain connects TRBV18 to TRBJ2-3; 8 bases line up with TRBD2. Germline CDR1 is KGHSH and CDR2 is LQKENI. The CDR3 consists of 14 residues. V shed 3 bases, J shed 4 bases, and the junction held 3 bases outside the gene matches. As DNA, the CDR3 is TGTGCCAGCTCACCTAGCGGGGTGGCAGATACGCAGTATTTT. Encoded protein: CASSPSGVADTQYF.

There are a few counts of this clonotype. This chain joins TRBV4-3 and TRBJ2-1; D is unresolved. The CDR3 covers 13 residues. CDR1 LGHNA and CDR2 YSLEER come from the germline V gene. With 2 bases removed from V and 8 bases from J, the gap between germline ends came to 10 bases. The CDR3 reads CASSQTSNDEQFF. CDR3 DNA: TGCGCCAGCAGCCAAACCAGTAACGATGAGCAGTTCTTC.

This clonotype showed up many times. The genes are TRBV20-1 and TRBJ1-2, with D possibly TRBD1 on 5 matching bases. Between the trimmed V and J ends, which lost 7 bases and 0 bases, there was a span of 9 bases. The CDR3 covers 12 residues. Germline values: CDR1 DFQATT, CDR2 SNEGSKA (reference sequence). CDR3 residues: CSDTGANYGYTF. CDR3 bases: TGCAGTGACACAGGTGCTAACTATGGCTACACCTTC.

The sample holds many counts of this clonotype. The chain joins TRBV19 to TRBJ1-1; no definite D call. The CDR3 runs to 13 residues. Trimming removed 9 bases at V and 2 bases at J, with 13 bases between. The germline V gene has CDR1 LNHDA and CDR2 SQIVND (reference sequence). The CDR3 here is CASQPDQNTEAFF. CDR3 DNA: TGTGCCAGCCAACCAGACCAAAACACTGAAGCTTTCTTT. Full variable domain (rest looked up from reference TRBV19 and TRBJ1-1): DGGITQSPKYLFRKEGQNVTLSCEQNLNHDAMYWYRQDPGQGLRLIYYSQIVNDFQKGDIAEGYSVSREKKESFPLTVTSAQKNPTAFYLCASQPDQNTEAFFGQGTRLTVV.

The table lists this clonotype with a few counts. The gene calls are TRBV29-1 and TRBJ1-2; D is unclear. The germline gives CDR1 SQVTM, CDR2 ANQGSEA. The CDR3 extends over 14 amino acids. V lost 0 bases and J lost 5, with 13 bases in between. CDR3 amino acids: CSVEDLNRLYGYTF. The DNA for the CDR3 is TGCAGCGTTGAAGATCTTAACCGTTTGTATGGCTACACCTTC. The whole variable domain, filled in from reference TRBV29-1 and TRBJ1-2, reads SAVISQKPSRDICQRGTSLTIQCQVDSQVTMMFWYRQQPGQSLTLIATANQGSEATYESGFVIDKFPISRPNLTFSTLTVSNMSPEDSSIYLCSVEDLNRLYGYTFGSGTRLTVV.

This clonotype was found many times. This chain joins TRBV28 and TRBJ2-2, with D uncertain. The CDR3 consists of 12 residues. V lost 6 bases and J lost 6, with 8 bases in between. CDR1 MDHEN and CDR2 SYDVKM come from the germline V gene. The DNA for the CDR3 is TGTGCCAGCAGCGGAATAGCCGGGGAGCTGTTTTTT. It specifies CASSGIAGELFF.

CDR3 in amino acids: CASSSSSGGLNEQFF. The CDR3 region has the DNA TGTGCCAGTAGTTCGTCTAGCGGGGGCCTCAATGAGCAGTTCTTC. This sequence joins TRBV19 and TRBJ2-1; 10 bases fit TRBD2. Germline CDR1 is LNHDA and CDR2 is SQIVND (reference sequence). This CDR3 is 15 amino acids long. Unmatched junction bases numbered 7, after V lost 5 bases and J lost 6 bases. Variable domain in full (rest from reference TRBV19 and TRBJ2-1): DGGITQSPKYLFRKEGQNVTLSCEQNLNHDAMYWYRQDPGQGLRLIYYSQIVNDFQKGDIAEGYSVSREKKESFPLTVTSAQKNPTAFYLCASSSSSGGLNEQFFGPGTRLTVL.

This clonotype was seen only a few times. This chain connects TRBV29-1 to TRBJ2-1, with 8 bases matching TRBD2. This CDR3 spans 12 amino acids. Losses at the gene ends were 4 bases for V and 6 bases for J; bases not matched to a gene: 2. The germline CDR1 and CDR2 sequences are SQVTM and ANQGSEA. Here the CDR3 DNA reads TGCAGCGTTGCTCGGGGGGGCAATGAGCAGTTCTTC. Amino acids: CSVARGGNEQFF.

The V gene is TRBV29-1, the J gene TRBJ1-4; possible D gene TRBD1, 6 bases. Between the trimmed V and J ends, which lost 6 bases and 3 bases, there was a span of 14 bases. Germline V lookup: CDR1 SQVTM, CDR2 ANQGSEA. The length of the CDR3 is 14 residues. In DNA form, the CDR3 reads TGCAGCGTGGGAAGGGGGACTTCTAATGAAAAACTGTTTTTT. This encodes CSVGRGTSNEKLFF.

Ten or more counts support this clonotype. The chain recombines TRBV12-3 or TRBV12-4 with TRBJ2-1; D might be TRBD1 (7 bases). This CDR3 spans 16 amino acids. V shed 6 bases and J shed 4 bases, with 19 bases lying between them. DNA for the CDR3: TGTGCCAGCAGCATAAACTTGGCGGGACAGTACAATGAGCAGTTCTTC. It encodes CASSINLAGQYNEQFF.

This clonotype was seen only a few times. This chain links TRBV7-9 with TRBJ2-3; 14 positions match TRBD2. The ends lost 5 bases at V and 3 bases at J; junction bases unmatched: 4. The CDR3 length is 16 residues. CDR1 is SEHNR and CDR2 is FQNEAQ in the germline V gene (reference sequence). The DNA of the CDR3 is TGTGCCAGCAGCATCCGACTAGCGGGAGGGACAGATACGCAGTATTTT. Its protein is CASSIRLAGGTDTQYF.